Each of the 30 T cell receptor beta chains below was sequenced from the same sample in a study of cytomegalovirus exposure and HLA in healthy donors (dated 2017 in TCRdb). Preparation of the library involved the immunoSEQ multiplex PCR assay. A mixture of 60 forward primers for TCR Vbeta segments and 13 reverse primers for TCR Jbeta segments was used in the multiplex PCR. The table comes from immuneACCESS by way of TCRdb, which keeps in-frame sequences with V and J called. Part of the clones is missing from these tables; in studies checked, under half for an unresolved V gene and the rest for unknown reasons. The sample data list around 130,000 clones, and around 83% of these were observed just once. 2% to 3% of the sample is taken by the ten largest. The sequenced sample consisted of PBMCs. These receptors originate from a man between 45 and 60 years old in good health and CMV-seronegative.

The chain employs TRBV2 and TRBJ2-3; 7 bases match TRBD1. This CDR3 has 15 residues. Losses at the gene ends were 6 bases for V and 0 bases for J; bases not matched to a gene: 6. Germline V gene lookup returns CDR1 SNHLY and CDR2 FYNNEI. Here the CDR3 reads CASSRDRSSTDTQYF. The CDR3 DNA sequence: TGTGCCAGCAGCCGGGACAGATCTAGCACAGATACGCAGTATTTT.

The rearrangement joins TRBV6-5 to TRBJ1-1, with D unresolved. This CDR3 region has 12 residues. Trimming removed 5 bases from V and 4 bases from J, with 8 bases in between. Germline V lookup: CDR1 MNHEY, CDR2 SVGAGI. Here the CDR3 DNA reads TGTGCCAGCAGTGGGTCGGGCACTGAAGCTTTCTTT. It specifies CASSGSGTEAFF.

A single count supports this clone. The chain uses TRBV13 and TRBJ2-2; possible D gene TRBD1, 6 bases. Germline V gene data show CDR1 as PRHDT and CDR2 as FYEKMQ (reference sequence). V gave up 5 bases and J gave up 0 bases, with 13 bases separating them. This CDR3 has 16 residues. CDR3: CASSPEGVSNTGELFF. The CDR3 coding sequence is TGTGCCAGCAGCCCAGAGGGGGTATCGAACACCGGGGAGCTGTTTTTT. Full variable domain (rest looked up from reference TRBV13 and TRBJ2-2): AAGVIQSPRHLIKEKRETATLKCYPIPRHDTVYWYQQGPGQDPQFLISFYEKMQSDKGSIPDRFSAQQFSDYHSELNMSSLELGDSALYFCASSPEGVSNTGELFFGEGSRLTVL.

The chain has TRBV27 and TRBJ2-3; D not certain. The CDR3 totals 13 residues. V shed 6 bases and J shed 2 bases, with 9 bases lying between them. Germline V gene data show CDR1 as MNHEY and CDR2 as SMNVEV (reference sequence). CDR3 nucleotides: TGTGCCAGCAGGGCGGTTCTCACAGATACGCAGTATTTT. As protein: CASRAVLTDTQYF.

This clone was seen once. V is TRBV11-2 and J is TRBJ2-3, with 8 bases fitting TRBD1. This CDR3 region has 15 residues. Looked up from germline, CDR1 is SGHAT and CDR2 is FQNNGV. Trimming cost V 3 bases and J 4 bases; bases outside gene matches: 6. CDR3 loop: CASSLGQGAADTQYF. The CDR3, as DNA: TGTGCCAGCAGCTTGGGCCAGGGGGCGGCAGATACGCAGTATTTT.

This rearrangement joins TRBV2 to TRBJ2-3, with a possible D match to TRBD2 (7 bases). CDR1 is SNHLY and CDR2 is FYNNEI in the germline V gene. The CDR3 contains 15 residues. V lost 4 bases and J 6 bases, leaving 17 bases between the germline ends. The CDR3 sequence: CASSGGGGGTDTQYF. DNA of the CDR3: TGTGCCAGCAGTGGAGGAGGGGGAGGGACGGATACGCAGTATTTT. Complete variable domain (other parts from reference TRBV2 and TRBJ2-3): EPEVTQTPSHQVTQMGQEVILRCVPISNHLYFYWYRQILGQKVEFLVSFYNNEISEKSEIFDDQFSVERPDGSNFTLKIRSTKLEDSAMYFCASSGGGGGTDTQYFGPGTRLTVL.

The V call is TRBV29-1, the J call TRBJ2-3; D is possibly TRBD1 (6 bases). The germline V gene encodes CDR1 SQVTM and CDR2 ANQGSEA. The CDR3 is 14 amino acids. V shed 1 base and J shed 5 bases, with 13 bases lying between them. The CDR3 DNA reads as TGCAGCGTTGAAGGAAACAGGGAAGAAGATACGCAGTATTTT. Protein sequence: CSVEGNREEDTQYF.

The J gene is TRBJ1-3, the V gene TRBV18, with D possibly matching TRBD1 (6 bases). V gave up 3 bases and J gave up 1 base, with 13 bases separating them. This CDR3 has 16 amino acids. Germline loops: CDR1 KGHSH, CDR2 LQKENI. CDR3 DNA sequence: TGTGCCAGCTCACCTCCAGACAGGCGTTCTGGAAACACCATATATTTT. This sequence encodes CASSPPDRRSGNTIYF.

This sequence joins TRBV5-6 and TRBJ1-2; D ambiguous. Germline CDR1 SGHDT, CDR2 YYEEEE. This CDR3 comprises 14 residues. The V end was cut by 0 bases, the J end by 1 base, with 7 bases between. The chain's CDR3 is CASSLDGVNYGYTF. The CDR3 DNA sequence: TGTGCCAGCAGCTTGGACGGGGTTAACTATGGCTACACCTTC.

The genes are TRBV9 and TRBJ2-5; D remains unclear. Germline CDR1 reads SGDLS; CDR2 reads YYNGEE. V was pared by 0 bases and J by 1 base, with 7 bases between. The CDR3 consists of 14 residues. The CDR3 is CASSVGPVQETQYF. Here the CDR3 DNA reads TGTGCCAGCAGCGTAGGTCCGGTCCAAGAGACCCAGTACTTC.

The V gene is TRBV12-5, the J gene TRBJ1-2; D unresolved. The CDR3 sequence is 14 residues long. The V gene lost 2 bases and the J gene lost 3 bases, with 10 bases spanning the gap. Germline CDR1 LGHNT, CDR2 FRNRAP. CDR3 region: CASGLSPLYYGYTF. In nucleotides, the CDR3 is TGTGCTAGTGGTTTGTCCCCCCTTTACTATGGCTACACCTTC.

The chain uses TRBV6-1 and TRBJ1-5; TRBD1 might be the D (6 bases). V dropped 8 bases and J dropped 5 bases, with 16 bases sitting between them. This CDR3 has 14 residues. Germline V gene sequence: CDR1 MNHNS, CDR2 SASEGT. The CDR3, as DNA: TGTGCCAGCTCCTCTAGCGGGGGGCATCAGCCCCAGCATTTT. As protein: CASSSSGGHQPQHF.

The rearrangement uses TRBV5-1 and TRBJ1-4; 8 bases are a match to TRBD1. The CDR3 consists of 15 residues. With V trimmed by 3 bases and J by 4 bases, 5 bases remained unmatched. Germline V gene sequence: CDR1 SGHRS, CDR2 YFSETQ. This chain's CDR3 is CASSSLTGGNEKLFF. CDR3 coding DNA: TGCGCCAGCAGCTCCCTCACAGGGGGTAATGAAAAACTGTTTTTT. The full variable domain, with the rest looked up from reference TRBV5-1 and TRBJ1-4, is KAGVTQTPRYLIKTRGQQVTLSCSPISGHRSVSWYQQTPGQGLQFLFEYFSETQRNKGNFPGRFSGRQFSNSRSEMNVSTLELGDSALYLCASSSLTGGNEKLFFGSGTQLSVL.

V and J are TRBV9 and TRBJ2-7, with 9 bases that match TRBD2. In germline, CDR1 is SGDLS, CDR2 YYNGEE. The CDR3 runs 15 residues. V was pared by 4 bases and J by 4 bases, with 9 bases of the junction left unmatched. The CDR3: CASSPGGGGDYEQYF. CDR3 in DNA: TGTGCCAGCAGCCCCGGAGGCGGGGGGGATTACGAGCAGTACTTC.

The CDR3 reads CASSSQAFTEAFF. The CDR3 region has the DNA TGTGCCAGTAGTAGCCAGGCGTTCACTGAAGCTTTCTTT. The chain has TRBV19 and TRBJ1-1; D is uncertain. V was clipped by 4 bases and J by 4 bases, with 10 bases between them. The CDR3 loop spans 13 amino acids. Germline loops: CDR1 LNHDA, CDR2 SQIVND (reference sequence).

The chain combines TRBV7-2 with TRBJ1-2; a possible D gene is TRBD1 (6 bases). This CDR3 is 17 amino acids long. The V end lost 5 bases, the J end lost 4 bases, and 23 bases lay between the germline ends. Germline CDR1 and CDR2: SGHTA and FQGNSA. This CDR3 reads CASSPTVTGGRFYGYTF. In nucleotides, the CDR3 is TGTGCCAGCAGCCCGACCGTCACGGGGGGGCGCTTCTATGGCTACACCTTC.

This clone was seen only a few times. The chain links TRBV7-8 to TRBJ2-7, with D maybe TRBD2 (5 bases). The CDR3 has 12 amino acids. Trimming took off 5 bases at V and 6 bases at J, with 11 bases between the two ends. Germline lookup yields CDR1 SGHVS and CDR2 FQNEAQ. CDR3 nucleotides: TGTGCCAGCAGCGAGCAGGAGGCCGAGCAGTACTTC. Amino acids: CASSEQEAEQYF.

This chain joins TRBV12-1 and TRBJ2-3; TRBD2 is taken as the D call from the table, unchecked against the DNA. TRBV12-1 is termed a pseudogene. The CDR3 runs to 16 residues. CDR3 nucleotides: TGTGCCAGCAGACATCTTCGGGGGGGCAAGACAGATACGCAGTATTTT. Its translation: CASRHLRGGKTDTQYF.

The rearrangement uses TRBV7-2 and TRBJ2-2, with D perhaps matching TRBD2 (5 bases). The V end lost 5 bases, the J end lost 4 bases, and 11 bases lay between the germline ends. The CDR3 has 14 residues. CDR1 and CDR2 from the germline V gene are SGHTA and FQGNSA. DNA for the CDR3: TGTGCCAGCAGCCCACTTCGGGGCACCGGGGAGCTGTTTTTT. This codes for CASSPLRGTGELFF.

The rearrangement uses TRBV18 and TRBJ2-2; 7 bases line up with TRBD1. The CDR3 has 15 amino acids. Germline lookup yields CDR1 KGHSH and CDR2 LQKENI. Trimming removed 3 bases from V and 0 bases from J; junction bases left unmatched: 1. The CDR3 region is CASSPGQSNTGELFF. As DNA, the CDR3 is TGTGCCAGCTCACCGGGACAGTCGAACACCGGGGAGCTGTTTTTT. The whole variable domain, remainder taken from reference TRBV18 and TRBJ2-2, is NAGVMQNPRHLVRRRGQEARLRCSPMKGHSHVYWYRQLPEEGLKFMVYLQKENIIDESGMPKERFSAEFPKEGPSILRIQQVVRGDSAAYFCASSPGQSNTGELFFGEGSRLTVL.

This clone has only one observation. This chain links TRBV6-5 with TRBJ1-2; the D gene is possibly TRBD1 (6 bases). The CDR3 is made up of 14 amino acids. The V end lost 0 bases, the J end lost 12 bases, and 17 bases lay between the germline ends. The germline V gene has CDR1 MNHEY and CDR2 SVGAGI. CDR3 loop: CASSYSQIGRGHTF. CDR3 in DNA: TGTGCCAGCAGTTACTCCCAAATCGGCAGGGGTCACACCTTC.

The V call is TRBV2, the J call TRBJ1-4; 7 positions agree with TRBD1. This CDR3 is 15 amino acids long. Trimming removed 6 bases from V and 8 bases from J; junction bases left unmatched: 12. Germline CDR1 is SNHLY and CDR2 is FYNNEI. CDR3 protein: CASSFKQGNREKLFF. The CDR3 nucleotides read TGTGCCAGCAGCTTTAAACAGGGGAATCGGGAAAAACTGTTTTTT.

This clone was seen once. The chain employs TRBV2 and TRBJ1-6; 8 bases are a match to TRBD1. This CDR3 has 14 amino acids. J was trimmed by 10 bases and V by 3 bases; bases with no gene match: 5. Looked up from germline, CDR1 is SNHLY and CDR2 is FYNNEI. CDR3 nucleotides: TGTGCCAGCAGTGATTACAGGGGGAACTCACCCCTCCACTTT. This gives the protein CASSDYRGNSPLHF.

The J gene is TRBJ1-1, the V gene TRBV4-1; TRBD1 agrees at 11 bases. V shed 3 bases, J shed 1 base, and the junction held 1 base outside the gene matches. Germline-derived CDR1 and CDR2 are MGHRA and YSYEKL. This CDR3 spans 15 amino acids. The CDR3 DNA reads TGCGCCAGCAGCCAGGGGACAGGGGGGAACACTGAAGCTTTCTTT. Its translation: CASSQGTGGNTEAFF.

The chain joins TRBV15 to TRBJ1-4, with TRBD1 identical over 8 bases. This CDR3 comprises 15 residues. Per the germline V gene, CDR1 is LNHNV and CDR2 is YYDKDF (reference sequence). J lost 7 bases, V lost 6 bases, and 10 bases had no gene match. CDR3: CATRTQTGAREKLFF. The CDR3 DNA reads TGTGCCACCAGAACCCAGACAGGGGCCCGTGAAAAACTGTTTTTT.

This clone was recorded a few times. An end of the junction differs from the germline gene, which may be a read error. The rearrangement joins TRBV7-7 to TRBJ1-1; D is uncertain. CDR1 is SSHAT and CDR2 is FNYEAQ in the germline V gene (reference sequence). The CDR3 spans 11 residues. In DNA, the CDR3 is TGTGCTAGCACCGTTAACACTAAAGCTTTCTTT. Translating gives CASTVNTKAFF.

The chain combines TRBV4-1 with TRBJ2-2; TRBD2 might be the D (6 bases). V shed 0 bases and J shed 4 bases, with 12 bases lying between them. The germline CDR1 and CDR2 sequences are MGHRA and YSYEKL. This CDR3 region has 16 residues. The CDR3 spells CASSQDGGRITGELFF. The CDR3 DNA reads TGCGCCAGCAGCCAAGATGGGGGGAGAATCACCGGGGAGCTGTTTTTT.

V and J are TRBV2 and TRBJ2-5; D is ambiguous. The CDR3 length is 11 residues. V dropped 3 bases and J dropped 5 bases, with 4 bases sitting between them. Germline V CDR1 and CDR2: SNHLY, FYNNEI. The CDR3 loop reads CASSDGETQYF. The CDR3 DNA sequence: TGTGCCAGCAGTGACGGGGAGACCCAGTACTTC.

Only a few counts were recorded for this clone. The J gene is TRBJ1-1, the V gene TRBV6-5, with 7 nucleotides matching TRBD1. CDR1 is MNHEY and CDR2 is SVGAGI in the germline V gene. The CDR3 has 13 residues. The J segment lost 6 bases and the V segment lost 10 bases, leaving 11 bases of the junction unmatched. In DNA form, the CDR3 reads TGTGCCACCATGGGGACAGAAGGAGCTGAAGCTTTCTTT. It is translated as CATMGTEGAEAFF.

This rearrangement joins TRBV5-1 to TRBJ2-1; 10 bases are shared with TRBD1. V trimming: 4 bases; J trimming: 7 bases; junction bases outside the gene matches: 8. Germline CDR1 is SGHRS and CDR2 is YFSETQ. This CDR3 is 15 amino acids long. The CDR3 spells CASSLGTGEVNEQFF. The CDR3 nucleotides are TGCGCCAGCAGCCTCGGGACAGGGGAGGTTAATGAGCAGTTCTTC.